This T cell receptor beta chain was recovered during a study of cytotoxic CD8 clonotypes in ibrutinib-treated CLL. Sequencing was performed with immunoSEQ multiplex PCR; in TCRdb, only in-frame clones are kept and a portion is missing. Altogether approximately 48,000 clones are present, 45% to 55% being singletons, with the ten largest covering over 25%. The CDR3 runs 10 residues. From germline, CDR1 is SNHLY and CDR2 FYNNEI. Trimming left V 6 bases short and J 7 bases short, with 6 bases between. This clone was picked up a small number of times. The rearrangement links TRBV2 to TRBJ1-2; D gene ambiguous. The source is a human donor with chronic lymphocytic leukemia. The input for sequencing was PBMCs, taken after 12 months of ibrutinib treatment. This chain's CDR3 is CASRFGGYTF. CDR3 DNA sequence: TGTGCCAGCAGATTCGGTGGCTACACCTTC.